This T cell receptor beta chain was identified during a study of technical replicates of blood from several donors. The assay was immunoSEQ multiplex PCR, and TCRdb's table has in-frame clones only and misses some. The sample records around 63,000 clones, 85% to 95% being singletons. This sequence was found in a human donor in good health. Some clones in this sample may be carry-over from other donors' samples. Sample: PBMCs.

Here the CDR3 reads CASSEASGEYNEQFF. For the CDR3, the DNA is TGTGCCAGCAGTGAGGCGAGCGGGGAATACAATGAGCAGTTCTTC. The chain employs TRBV6-4 and TRBJ2-1; 7 nucleotides line up with TRBD2. J lost 4 bases, V lost 3 bases, and 6 bases had no gene match. This CDR3 spans 15 amino acids. Per germline, CDR1 MRHNA and CDR2 SNTAGT.